These 24 T cell receptor beta chains share one sample of origin, sequenced in a study of T cell repertoires in cytomegalovirus infection. Antigen specificity for these receptors is unknown. TCRdb fed the reads into MiXCR, producing one record per CDR3 protein. The data contain some 920,000 distinct CDR3 sequences, 31% of them singletons. The sample was cultured CD8+ T cells from PBMCs, taken from culture after CMV antigen stimulation. These receptors all come from a human donor in good health (CMV status not recorded). Some clones in this sample may be carry-over from other donors' samples.

This clonotype was picked up a small number of times. This rearrangement joins TRBV4-1 to TRBJ2-1; 13 bases are a match to TRBD2. Germline CDR1 MGHRA, CDR2 YSYEKL. CDR3 length: 15 amino acids. V trimming: 8 bases; J trimming: 10 bases; junction bases outside the gene matches: 11. In nucleotides, the CDR3 is TGCGCCAGCGGACCCGGGACTAGCGGGGACGGGGAGCAGTTCTTC. The encoded protein is CASGPGTSGDGEQFF.

This rearrangement joins TRBV24-1 to TRBJ2-5; tentative D call: TRBD2 (5 bases). V was clipped by 1 base and J by 5 bases, with 16 bases between them. CDR3 length equals 16 residues. Per germline, CDR1 KGHDR and CDR2 SFDVKD. The CDR3 DNA reads TGTGCCACCAGTGATTTCCCGCGAGGAGGCCAGGAGACCCAGTACTTC. It specifies CATSDFPRGGQETQYF.

The chain joins TRBV4-1 to TRBJ2-7; no clear D gene. The CDR3 is 15 residues long. Trimming removed 0 bases at V and 0 bases at J, with 9 bases between. Per the germline V gene, CDR1 is MGHRA and CDR2 is YSYEKL. The CDR3 here is CASSQDIMASYEQYF. DNA for the CDR3: TGCGCCAGCAGCCAAGATATAATGGCCTCCTACGAGCAGTACTTC.

The genes are TRBV19 and TRBJ1-5; 7 bases map to TRBD1. The germline CDR1 and CDR2 sequences are LNHDA and SQIVND (reference sequence). The CDR3 is 17 amino acids. The V gene end was trimmed by 5 bases and the J gene end by 0 bases; junction bases not matched to a gene: 10. CDR3 coding DNA: TGTGCCAGTAGTCCCGACAGGGTCGATTATAGCAATCAGCCCCAGCATTTT. Protein: CASSPDRVDYSNQPQHF.

V usage is TRBV6-2 or TRBV6-3 and J usage is TRBJ1-1; D is undetermined. The V gene lost 10 bases and the J gene lost 2 bases, with 8 bases spanning the gap. The CDR3 consists of 11 residues. Germline V gene data show CDR1 as MNHEY and CDR2 as SVGEGT. In nucleotides, the CDR3 is TGTGCCACCTGGGAAAACACTGAAGCTTTCTTT. It yields the protein CATWENTEAFF.

Here the CDR3 reads CASSPQTHSNQPQHF. DNA for the CDR3: TGCGCCAGCAGCCCCCAGACACATAGCAATCAGCCCCAGCATTTT. The chain carries TRBV4-1 and TRBJ1-5, with no clear D. The CDR3 consists of 15 residues. Germline CDR1 is MGHRA and CDR2 is YSYEKL. V lost 4 bases, J lost 0 bases, and 10 bases lay in between.

This sequence joins TRBV10-3 and TRBJ2-3, with TRBD2 matching 14 bases. The CDR3 loop spans 17 amino acids. The trim removed 1 base at V and 5 bases at J, leaving 5 bases unmatched. Germline lookup yields CDR1 ENHRY and CDR2 SYGVKD. The CDR3 coding sequence is TGTGCCATCAGTGAGTTCGGGACTAGCGGGGGCCTAGATACGCAGTATTTT. Amino acid sequence: CAISEFGTSGGLDTQYF.

This clonotype was counted between two and nine times. This chain joins TRBV24-1 and TRBJ1-1, with 8 bases that match TRBD1. The V segment lost 4 bases and the J segment 9 bases; nucleotides outside the gene matches: 6. Germline V gene data show CDR1 as KGHDR and CDR2 as SFDVKD. The CDR3 contains 13 residues. The CDR3 DNA follows: TGTGCCACCAGTGACCCGGACAGGGACAAAGCTTTCTTT. This encodes CATSDPDRDKAFF.

This clonotype was counted many times. The chain has TRBV7-8 and TRBJ2-3; 9 bases are a match to TRBD2. The CDR3 has 16 residues. With V trimmed by 8 bases and J by 0 bases, 9 bases remained unmatched. The germline V gene encodes CDR1 SGHVS and CDR2 FQNEAQ. Written as DNA, the CDR3 is TGTGCCAGCTATATAAGGACTAGCGCCAGCACAGATACGCAGTATTTT. Its translation is CASYIRTSASTDTQYF.

There are many counts of this clonotype. The chain uses TRBV6-1 and TRBJ1-2, with 9 nucleotides matching TRBD1. V lost 6 bases to trimming and J lost 6 bases; unmatched junction nucleotides: 8. CDR1 is MNHNS, CDR2 SASEGT, per germline. The CDR3 has 14 residues. The CDR3 here is CASSEGQGSDGYTF. CDR3 in DNA: TGTGCCAGCAGCGAGGGACAGGGCTCTGATGGCTACACCTTC.

In this sample, this clonotype turned up many times. J is TRBJ1-1 and V is TRBV6-5; D uncertain. V was cut by 2 bases and J by 4 bases, with 8 bases left in between. The CDR3 length is 13 residues. Germline V lookup: CDR1 MNHEY, CDR2 SVGAGI. The chain's CDR3 is CASSYGGRTEAFF. In DNA form, the CDR3 reads TGTGCCAGCAGTTACGGAGGGCGCACTGAAGCTTTCTTT.

This clonotype has a handful of counts. The gene calls are TRBV6-5 and TRBJ1-1; the match to TRBD1 covers 9 bases. V lost 0 bases, J lost 5 bases, and 10 bases stayed unmatched. This CDR3 has 17 amino acids. Germline V gene data show CDR1 as MNHEY and CDR2 as SVGAGI. This CDR3 reads CASSYSTGGEEWTEAFF. CDR3 bases: TGTGCCAGCAGTTACTCAACAGGGGGCGAGGAGTGGACTGAAGCTTTCTTT.

This clonotype was counted between two and nine times. CDR3 nucleotide sequence: TGTGCCAGCACCCCCTACGGGGGAACGGGGGGCTACACCTTC. Protein: CASTPYGGTGGYTF. This chain connects TRBV25-1 to TRBJ1-2, with D tentatively TRBD1 (5 bases). The CDR3 has 14 amino acids. Germline CDR1 is MGHDK and CDR2 is SYGVNS. Trimming stripped 7 bases from V and 8 bases from J, with 20 bases between.

This clonotype was observed once. The rearrangement joins TRBV24-1 to TRBJ2-5; D unresolved. Germline-derived CDR1 and CDR2 are KGHDR and SFDVKD. The CDR3 runs to 16 residues. V gave up 2 bases and J gave up 2 bases, with 14 bases separating them. CDR3 loop: CATSDSRSGYQETQYF. The CDR3 DNA is TGTGCCACCAGTGATTCGAGGTCCGGCTATCAAGAGACCCAGTACTTC.

This clonotype has more than one count but fewer than ten. This chain joins TRBV11-2 and TRBJ2-1, with 8 nucleotides matching TRBD2. This CDR3 contains 15 residues. V gave up 1 base and J gave up 5 bases; unmatched junction bases: 4. Germline-derived CDR1 and CDR2 are SGHAT and FQNNGV. DNA for the CDR3: TGTGCCAGCAGCTTAGGGGGCGGGGGGCACAATGAGCAGTTCTTC. This encodes CASSLGGGGHNEQFF.

This clonotype was detected many times. This chain connects TRBV5-6 to TRBJ1-2; TRBD1 matches at 7 bases. CDR3 length: 14 residues. The ends lost 2 bases at V and 6 bases at J; junction bases unmatched: 7. CDR1 and CDR2 (germline): SGHDT, YYEEEE. In DNA, the CDR3 is TGTGCCAGCAGCTTTTCCGGGACAGCGGATGGCTACACCTTC. The encoded protein is CASSFSGTADGYTF.

V gene TRBV6-5 combines with J gene TRBJ2-7; D is perhaps TRBD1 (6 bases). The ends were cut back, 2 bases at V and 0 bases at J, with 11 bases in the middle. The CDR3 totals 15 residues. Germline CDR1 MNHEY, CDR2 SVGAGI. The CDR3 region is CASSYGQSPSYEQYF. CDR3 in DNA: TGTGCCAGCAGTTACGGACAGAGCCCCTCCTACGAGCAGTACTTC.

The chain uses TRBV5-1 and TRBJ1-2, with D maybe TRBD1 (5 bases). V shed 2 bases and J shed 3 bases, with 17 bases lying between them. Looked up from germline, CDR1 is SGHRS and CDR2 is YFSETQ. This CDR3 is 16 amino acids long. CDR3 in DNA: TGCGCCAGCAGCTTACGACAGACCGAGGAGGACTATGGCTACACCTTC. Encoded protein: CASSLRQTEEDYGYTF.

There are a few counts of this clonotype. V usage is TRBV7-8 and J usage is TRBJ2-5; TRBD2 matches at 11 bases. V shed 2 bases and J 0 bases; nucleotides not matched to a gene: 8. The CDR3 contains 18 residues. Germline CDR1 is SGHVS and CDR2 is FQNEAQ. The CDR3 loop is CASSLTGTSGAYQETQYF. As DNA, the CDR3 is TGTGCCAGCAGCTTAACCGGGACTAGCGGAGCCTACCAAGAGACCCAGTACTTC.

J is TRBJ1-1 and V is TRBV27, with 12 bases lining up with TRBD1. Trimming took 6 bases from V and 7 from J; bases not matched to a gene: 9. CDR1 and CDR2 from the germline V gene are MNHEY and SMNVEV (reference sequence). CDR3 length: 15 amino acids. CDR3 sequence: CASRRGTGGAGEAFF. The CDR3 DNA reads as TGTGCCAGCAGAAGAGGGACAGGGGGCGCGGGTGAAGCTTTCTTT.

The V and J genes are TRBV6-8 and TRBJ2-1; 9 nucleotides match TRBD1. V lost 5 bases and J lost 8; bases outside the gene matches: 10. Germline CDR1 is MNHGY and CDR2 is SAAAGT. This CDR3 has 15 amino acids. The chain's CDR3 is CASSTLSGTGHEQFF. The CDR3 nucleotides read TGTGCCAGCAGTACCTTGTCTGGGACAGGGCATGAGCAGTTCTTC.

A single count supports this clonotype. This chain uses TRBV15 with TRBJ1-2, with D possibly matching TRBD1 (6 bases). With 0 bases removed from V and 8 bases from J, the gap between germline ends came to 25 bases. Germline V gives CDR1 LNHNV, CDR2 YYDKDF (reference sequence). The CDR3 extends over 18 amino acids. The CDR3 coding sequence is TGTGCCACCAGCAGAGATTTGGCCCGAGGGGCAGGGGAAGACGGCTACACCTTC. Amino acids: CATSRDLARGAGEDGYTF.

This sequence joins TRBV5-1 and TRBJ2-2, with 8 bases lining up with TRBD1. The CDR3 contains 17 residues. The trim removed 2 bases at V and 2 bases at J, leaving 8 bases unmatched. The germline CDR1 and CDR2 sequences are SGHRS and YFSETQ. CDR3 amino acids: CASSFHPDRANTGELFF. DNA for the CDR3: TGCGCCAGCAGCTTTCACCCGGACAGGGCAAACACCGGGGAGCTGTTTTTT.

This clonotype was recorded once. V usage is TRBV9 and J usage is TRBJ1-1; D is possibly TRBD1 (6 bases). The CDR3 is made up of 17 amino acids. Per germline, CDR1 SGDLS and CDR2 YYNGEE. Trimming took 0 bases from V and 5 from J, leaving 20 bases between them. For the CDR3, the DNA is TGTGCCAGCAGCGTAGCTTACGGGGTGACAGGTGGGACTGAAGCTTTCTTT. It encodes CASSVAYGVTGGTEAFF.